A selection of T cell receptor beta chains follows, all from one sample in a study of siplizumab effects on memory and regulatory T cells. Sequencing used immunoSEQ multiplex PCR; TCRdb keeps in-frame clones, though not all of them. The data hold fewer than 130,000 clones, with around 90% observed a single time. The source material was CD4+ T cells sorted from blood. These receptors originate from a human donor in good health. The CDR3 runs from the conserved cysteine through the conserved F or W. The D gene is left open where the match is weak. Size tells how often a clone was seen (once, few, many) or the class of an expanded clone, and some rows leave it out.

cdr3_nt	cdr3_aa	d_call	j_call	clone_size	v_call
TGTGCCAGCAGTGGGGAAGCGGGACAGGGGGTTTACGAGCAGTACTTC	CASSGEAGQGVYEQYF	TRBD1	TRBJ2-7	-	TRBV6-4
TGCGCCAGCAGCCCCGGGACTAGCGGGAGCTCCTACAATGAGCAGTTCTTC	CASSPGTSGSSYNEQFF	TRBD2	TRBJ2-1	-	TRBV5-1
TGTGCCATCGACCGGGACGGAGCGTTTGAGCAGTTCTTC	CAIDRDGAFEQFF	-	TRBJ2-1	-	TRBV7-9
TGTGCCAGCAGCCGTACCGGGCCCATCAACTATGGCTACACCTTC	CASSRTGPINYGYTF	-	TRBJ1-2	-	TRBV7-9
TGCGCCAGCAGCCAAACACGGACAGTCGATCATCAGCCCCAGCATTTT	CASSQTRTVDHQPQHF	-	TRBJ1-5	-	TRBV4-1
TGTGCCAGCAGCTTAGGGGGATCTGGGGCCAACGTCCTGACTTTC	CASSLGGSGANVLTF	-	TRBJ2-6	-	TRBV7-9
TGTGCCAGCAGTGAGGGACTAGCGGGGATCACAGATACGCAGTATTTT	CASSEGLAGITDTQYF	TRBD2	TRBJ2-3	few	TRBV6-1
TGCGCCAGCGCGCCTAGCGGGAGCTCCTACGAGCAGTACTTC	CASAPSGSSYEQYF	TRBD2	TRBJ2-7	once	TRBV5-1
TGTGCCAGCAGCTTCCGGGACAACAATCAGCCCCAGCATTTT	CASSFRDNNQPQHF	-	TRBJ1-5	few	TRBV7-9
TGCAGCGTCGCTAACAGATTTGGAAACACCATATATTTT	CSVANRFGNTIYF	-	TRBJ1-3	once	TRBV29-1
TGTGCCAGCAGTGAGTGGGAACTATCAGATACGCAGTATTTT	CASSEWELSDTQYF	-	TRBJ2-3	-	TRBV6-4
TGTGCCAGCAGCCCCCATCGGACAGGGAGCGAGCAGTACTTC	CASSPHRTGSEQYF	TRBD1	TRBJ2-7	-	TRBV9
TGTGCCAGCAGGCAAAGGGTATGGGGCAATGAGCAGTTCTTC	CASRQRVWGNEQFF	-	TRBJ2-1	-	TRBV2
TGTGCCAGCCTACGACTAGCCGAAAACAATGAGCAGTTCTTC	CASLRLAENNEQFF	TRBD2	TRBJ2-1	-	TRBV2
TGTGCCAGCAGCCCGGGACAGGGGGCTTTCGCTGAAGCTTTCTTT	CASSPGQGAFAEAFF	TRBD1	TRBJ1-1	-	TRBV11-3
TGTGCCAGCAGTTACTTGACGAACACTGAAGCTTTCTTT	CASSYLTNTEAFF	-	TRBJ1-1	-	TRBV6-5
TGTGCCAGCAGTGAGTCTTACGGCTACGAGCAGTACTTC	CASSESYGYEQYF	-	TRBJ2-7	-	TRBV6-1
TGCGCCAGCAGCTTGGGCCTCTTCTCCTACAATGAGCAGTTCTTC	CASSLGLFSYNEQFF	-	TRBJ2-1	-	TRBV5-1
TGTGCCAGCACCCCTGGAGGGGCGGACTATGGCTACACCTTC	CASTPGGADYGYTF	-	TRBJ1-2	-	TRBV7-2
TGCGCCAGCAGTGAATCCGGGTATACCTTC	CASSESGYTF	-	TRBJ1-2	few	TRBV10-1
TGTGCCATCAGTTTAACCGGGACTCCCCCGGAGCCCCAGCATTTT	CAISLTGTPPEPQHF	-	TRBJ1-5	few	TRBV10-3
TGTGCCAGCAGGGACCCTGGGGGGCCTGGCTACACCTTC	CASRDPGGPGYTF	-	TRBJ1-2	-	TRBV2
TGTGCCAGCAGCGTAGGGACAGACAATCAGCCCCAGCATTTT	CASSVGTDNQPQHF	-	TRBJ1-5	-	TRBV9
TGTGCCAGCAGTGCAGGGGGCGGGTATCAGCCCCAGCATTTT	CASSAGGGYQPQHF	TRBD1	TRBJ1-5	-	TRBV2
TGTGCCAGCAGTCCCCCAGGACGAGTCCTAGGCGAGCAGTACTTC	CASSPPGRVLGEQYF	-	TRBJ2-7	-	TRBV6-5
TGTGCCAGCCTTAGGGGGGCCGGAGAGACCCAGTACTTC	CASLRGAGETQYF	-	TRBJ2-5	once	TRBV7-2
TGTGCCAGCAGCTTGACAGTAGATACGCAGTATTTT	CASSLTVDTQYF	-	TRBJ2-3	-	TRBV7-9
TGTGCCAGCATTTGGACAGGGGGCCCTAACTATGGCTACACCTTC	CASIWTGGPNYGYTF	TRBD1	TRBJ1-2	few	TRBV6-1
TGCGCCAGCAGTGAGAGCAGGGGTTTAGATACGCAGTATTTT	CASSESRGLDTQYF	-	TRBJ2-3	-	TRBV10-1
TGTGCCAGCAGTCAGGGGGTTTACAATGAGCAGTTCTTC	CASSQGVYNEQFF	TRBD1	TRBJ2-1	-	TRBV2
TGCGCCAGCAGCCTAGACATTGGCTCCTACAATGAGCAGTTCTTC	CASSLDIGSYNEQFF	-	TRBJ2-1	-	TRBV5-1
TGTGCCAGTAGTATAGGTCCCCAGGACCCTTCTATGACCCAGTACTTC	CASSIGPQDPSMTQYF	-	TRBJ2-5	-	TRBV19
TGTGCCAGCAGTGCAAGGCGAGACAGGGTAGGCCCTGGAAACACCATATATTTT	CASSARRDRVGPGNTIYF	TRBD1	TRBJ1-3	-	TRBV6-1
TGTGCCACCAAGAAAATCGGGGACGGAGCTAACTATGGCTACACCTTC	CATKKIGDGANYGYTF	-	TRBJ1-2	-	TRBV19
TGTGCCAGCAGCATCATGGGGGCGACAGGGGATGGCTACACCTTC	CASSIMGATGDGYTF	TRBD1	TRBJ1-2	-	TRBV7-9
TGTGCCAGTAGTACCTGGACTGGTAGCTCCTACAATGAGCAGTTCTTC	CASSTWTGSSYNEQFF	-	TRBJ2-1	-	TRBV19
TGCGCCAGCAGCTTGTATACACACGGAGAAAAACTGTTTTTT	CASSLYTHGEKLFF	-	TRBJ1-4	-	TRBV5-1
TGTGCCAGCAGTGATCAGGGGACAATAGCCAAAAACATTCAGTACTTC	CASSDQGTIAKNIQYF	-	TRBJ2-4	-	TRBV2
TGCGCCAGCAGCCAACTGGGCCCAACTAATGAAAAACTGTTTTTT	CASSQLGPTNEKLFF	-	TRBJ1-4	-	TRBV4-1
TGTGCCAGCAGCCCTAGCGGGGGTGGGAACGGGGAGCTGTTTTTT	CASSPSGGGNGELFF	TRBD2	TRBJ2-2	-	TRBV5-4
TGTGCCAGCAGCTTAGCGTCCGGGCGGGGGGGCGCAGATACGCAGTATTTT	CASSLASGRGGADTQYF	TRBD2	TRBJ2-3	-	TRBV7-2
TGTGCCAGCAGCTTGGGACAGGGGTTCACCGGGGAGCTGTTTTTT	CASSLGQGFTGELFF	TRBD1	TRBJ2-2	-	TRBV5-4
TGCGCCAGCAGCTATGGACTAGCGGGCACAGATACGCAGTATTTT	CASSYGLAGTDTQYF	TRBD2	TRBJ2-3	-	TRBV5-1
TGCGCCAGCAGCTTGGCTCAGGCCGAAGATACGCAGTATTTT	CASSLAQAEDTQYF	-	TRBJ2-3	-	TRBV5-1
TGTGCCAGCAGTTTGCAAACTTATGGCTACACCTTC	CASSLQTYGYTF	-	TRBJ1-2	-	TRBV28
TGCGCCAGCAGCGAACCAGGGACGTGGACCCAGTACTTC	CASSEPGTWTQYF	-	TRBJ2-5	once	TRBV5-1
TGTGCCAGCAGCTTAGACAGGGTGACAGGCGAGCAGTACTTC	CASSLDRVTGEQYF	-	TRBJ2-7	-	TRBV7-2
TGTGCCAACACCCAGGGGCGCGACTATGGCTACACCTTC	CANTQGRDYGYTF	-	TRBJ1-2	-	TRBV6-1